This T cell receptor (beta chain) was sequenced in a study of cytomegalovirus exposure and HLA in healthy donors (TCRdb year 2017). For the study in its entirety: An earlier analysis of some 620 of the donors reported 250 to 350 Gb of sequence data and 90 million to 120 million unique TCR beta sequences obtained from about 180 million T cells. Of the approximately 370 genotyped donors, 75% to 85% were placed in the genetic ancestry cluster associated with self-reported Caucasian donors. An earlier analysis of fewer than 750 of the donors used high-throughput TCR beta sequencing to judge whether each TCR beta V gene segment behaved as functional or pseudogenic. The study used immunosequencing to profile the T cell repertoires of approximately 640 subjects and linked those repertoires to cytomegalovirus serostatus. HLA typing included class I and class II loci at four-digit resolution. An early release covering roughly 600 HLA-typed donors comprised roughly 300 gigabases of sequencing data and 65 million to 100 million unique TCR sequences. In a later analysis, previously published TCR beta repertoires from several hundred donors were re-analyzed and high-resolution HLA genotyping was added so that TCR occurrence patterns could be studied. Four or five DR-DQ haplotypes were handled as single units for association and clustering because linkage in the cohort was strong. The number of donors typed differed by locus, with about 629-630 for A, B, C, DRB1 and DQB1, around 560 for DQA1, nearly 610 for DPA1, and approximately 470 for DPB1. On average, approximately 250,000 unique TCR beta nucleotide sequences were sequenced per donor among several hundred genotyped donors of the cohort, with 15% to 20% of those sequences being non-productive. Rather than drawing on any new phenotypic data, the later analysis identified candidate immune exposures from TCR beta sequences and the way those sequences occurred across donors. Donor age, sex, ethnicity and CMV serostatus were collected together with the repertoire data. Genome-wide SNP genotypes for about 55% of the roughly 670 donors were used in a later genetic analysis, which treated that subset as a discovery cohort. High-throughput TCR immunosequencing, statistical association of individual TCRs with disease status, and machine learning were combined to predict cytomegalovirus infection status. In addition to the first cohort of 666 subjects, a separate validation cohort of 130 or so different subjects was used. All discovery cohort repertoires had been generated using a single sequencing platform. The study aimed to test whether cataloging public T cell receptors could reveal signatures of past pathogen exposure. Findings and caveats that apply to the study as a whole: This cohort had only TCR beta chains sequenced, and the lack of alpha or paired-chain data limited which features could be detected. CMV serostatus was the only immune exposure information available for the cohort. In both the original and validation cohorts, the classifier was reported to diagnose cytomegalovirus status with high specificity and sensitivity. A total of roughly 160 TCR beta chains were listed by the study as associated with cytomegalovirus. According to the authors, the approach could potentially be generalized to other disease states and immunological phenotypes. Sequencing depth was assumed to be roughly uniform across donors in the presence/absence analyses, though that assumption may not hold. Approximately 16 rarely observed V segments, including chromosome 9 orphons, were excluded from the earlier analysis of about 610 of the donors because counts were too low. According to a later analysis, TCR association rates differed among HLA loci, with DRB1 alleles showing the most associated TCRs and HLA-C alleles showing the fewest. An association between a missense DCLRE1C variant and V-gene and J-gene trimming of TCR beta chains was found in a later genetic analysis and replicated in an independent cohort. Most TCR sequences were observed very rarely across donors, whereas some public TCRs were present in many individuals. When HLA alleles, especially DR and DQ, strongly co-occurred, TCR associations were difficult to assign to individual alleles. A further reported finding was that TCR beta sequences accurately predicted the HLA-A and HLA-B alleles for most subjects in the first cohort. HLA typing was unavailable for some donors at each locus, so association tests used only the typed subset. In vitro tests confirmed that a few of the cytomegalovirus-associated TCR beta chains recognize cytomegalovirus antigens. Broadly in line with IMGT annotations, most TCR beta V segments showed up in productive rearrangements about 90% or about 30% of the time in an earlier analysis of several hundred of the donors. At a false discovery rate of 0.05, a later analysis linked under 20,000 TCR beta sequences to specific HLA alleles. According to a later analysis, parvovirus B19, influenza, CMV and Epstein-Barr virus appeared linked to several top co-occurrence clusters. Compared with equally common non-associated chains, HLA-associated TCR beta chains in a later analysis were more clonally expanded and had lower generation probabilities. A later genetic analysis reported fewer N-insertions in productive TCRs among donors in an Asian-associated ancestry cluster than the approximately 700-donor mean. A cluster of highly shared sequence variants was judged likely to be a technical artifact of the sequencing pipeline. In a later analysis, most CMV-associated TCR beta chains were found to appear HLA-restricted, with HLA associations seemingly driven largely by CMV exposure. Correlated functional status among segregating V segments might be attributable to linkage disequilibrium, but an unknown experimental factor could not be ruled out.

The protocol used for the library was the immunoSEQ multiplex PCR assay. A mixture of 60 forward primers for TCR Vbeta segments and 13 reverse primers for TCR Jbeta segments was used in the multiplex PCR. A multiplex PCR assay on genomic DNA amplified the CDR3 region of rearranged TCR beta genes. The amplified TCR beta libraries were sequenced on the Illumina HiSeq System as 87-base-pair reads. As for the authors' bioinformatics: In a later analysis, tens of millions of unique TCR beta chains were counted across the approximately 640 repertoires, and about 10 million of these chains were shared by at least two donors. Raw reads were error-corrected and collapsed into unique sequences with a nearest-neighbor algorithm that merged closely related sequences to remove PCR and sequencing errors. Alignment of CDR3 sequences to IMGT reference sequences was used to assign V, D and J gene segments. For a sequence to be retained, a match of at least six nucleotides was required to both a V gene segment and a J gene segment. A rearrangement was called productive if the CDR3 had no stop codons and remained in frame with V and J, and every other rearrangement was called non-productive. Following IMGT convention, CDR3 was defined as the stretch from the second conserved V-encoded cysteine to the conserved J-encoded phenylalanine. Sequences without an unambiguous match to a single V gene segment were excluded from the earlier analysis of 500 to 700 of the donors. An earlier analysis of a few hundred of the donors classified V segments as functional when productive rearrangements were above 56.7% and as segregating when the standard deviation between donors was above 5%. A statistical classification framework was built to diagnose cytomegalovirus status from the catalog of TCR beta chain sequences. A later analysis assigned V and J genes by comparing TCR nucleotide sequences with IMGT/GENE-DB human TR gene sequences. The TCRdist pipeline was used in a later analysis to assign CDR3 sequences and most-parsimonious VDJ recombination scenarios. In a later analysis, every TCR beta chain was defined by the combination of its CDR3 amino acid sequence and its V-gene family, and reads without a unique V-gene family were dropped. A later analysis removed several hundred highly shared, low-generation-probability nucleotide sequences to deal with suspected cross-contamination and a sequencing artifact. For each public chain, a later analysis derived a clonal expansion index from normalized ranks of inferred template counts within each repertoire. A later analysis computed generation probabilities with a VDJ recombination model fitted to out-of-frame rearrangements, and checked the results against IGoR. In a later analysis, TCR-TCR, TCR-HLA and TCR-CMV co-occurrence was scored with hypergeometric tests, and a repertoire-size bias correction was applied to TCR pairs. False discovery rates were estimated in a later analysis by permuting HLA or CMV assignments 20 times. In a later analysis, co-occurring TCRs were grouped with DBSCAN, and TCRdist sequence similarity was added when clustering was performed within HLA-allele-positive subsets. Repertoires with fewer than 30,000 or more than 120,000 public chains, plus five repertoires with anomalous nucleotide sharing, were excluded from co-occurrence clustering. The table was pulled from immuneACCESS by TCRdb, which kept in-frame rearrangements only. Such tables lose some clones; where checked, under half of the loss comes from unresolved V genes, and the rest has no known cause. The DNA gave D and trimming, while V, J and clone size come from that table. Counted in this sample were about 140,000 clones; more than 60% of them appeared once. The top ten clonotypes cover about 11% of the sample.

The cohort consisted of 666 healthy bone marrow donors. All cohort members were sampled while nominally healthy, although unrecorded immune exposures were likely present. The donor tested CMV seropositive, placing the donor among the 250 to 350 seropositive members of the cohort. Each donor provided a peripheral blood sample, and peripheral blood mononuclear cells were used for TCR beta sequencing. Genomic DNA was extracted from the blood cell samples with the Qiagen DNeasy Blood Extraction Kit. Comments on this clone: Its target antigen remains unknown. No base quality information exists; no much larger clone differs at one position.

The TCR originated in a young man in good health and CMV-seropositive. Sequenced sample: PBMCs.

The encoded CDR3 is CAFSLAGSTDTQYF. The DNA sequence is TGTGCCTTTTCACTAGCGGGAAGCACAGATACGCAGTATTTT. The chain employs TRBV7-9 and TRBJ2-3; 10 bases in the junction line up with TRBD2. CDR1 and CDR2 (SEHNR, FQNEAQ) derive from the germline V gene (reference sequence). From cysteine to phenylalanine, the CDR3 is 14 amino acids long. The sequence is cut down to CDR3 DNA, 42 bases in frame from base 1. V has 11 bases trimmed and J has 0 bases trimmed; junction bases matching no gene number 5.